A single sample gave rise to the 18 T cell receptor beta chains below, sequenced in a study of T cell changes during pregnancy in multiple sclerosis. Data came from immunoSEQ multiplex PCR; TCRdb stores just in-frame clones and leaves some out. The data show 85,000 to 90,000 clones, 75% to 95% seen once. Sequenced here: peripheral blood, sampled in the first trimester of pregnancy. The receptors here all came from a female donor in good health, enrolled as a control in a pregnancy study.

The chain joins TRBV14 to TRBJ1-2, with 7 positions matching TRBD1. V dropped 1 base and J dropped 8; count of bases not matched to a gene: 7. This CDR3 has 14 amino acids. From germline, CDR1 is SGHDN and CDR2 FVKESK. The CDR3 is CASSQGDRVGGYTF. CDR3 coding DNA: TGTGCCAGCAGCCAAGGCGACAGGGTGGGAGGCTACACCTTC.

The J gene is TRBJ2-7, the V gene TRBV7-9, with 8 bases lining up with TRBD2. After removal of 0 bases from V and 2 bases from J, the junction contained 6 bases not matched to a gene. The V gene's germline CDR1 is SEHNR and CDR2 FQNEAQ (reference sequence). This CDR3 comprises 16 residues. This CDR3 is CASSLASSGRAYEQYF. CDR3 DNA sequence: TGTGCCAGCAGCTTAGCATCCAGCGGGAGAGCCTACGAGCAGTACTTC.

The gene calls are TRBV2 and TRBJ1-2; D remains unclear. The CDR3 spans 13 residues. Trimming pared 5 bases from V and 2 bases from J, leaving 9 bases between. The germline CDR1 and CDR2 sequences are SNHLY and FYNNEI. In DNA, the CDR3 is TGTGCCAGCAGTCAGGTTCCCAACTATGGCTACACCTTC. Its protein is CASSQVPNYGYTF.

The chain is built from TRBV7-3 and TRBJ2-3; 15 nucleotides match TRBD2. There are 16 residues in the CDR3. J was trimmed by 5 bases and V by 5 bases; bases with no gene match: 5. CDR1 and CDR2 (germline): SGHTA, FQGTGA. CDR3 bases: TGTGCCAGCAGCGAAAAGGGACTAGCGGGAGGAGATACGCAGTATTTT. This translates into CASSEKGLAGGDTQYF.

This chain connects TRBV5-4 to TRBJ2-7, with D uncertain. CDR3 length equals 13 residues. V was shortened by 1 base and J by 2 bases, with 7 bases between the two germline ends. Germline lookup yields CDR1 SGHNT and CDR2 YYREEE (reference sequence). The CDR3, as DNA: TGTGCCAGCAGCTTGTATGGAGCCTACGAGCAGTACTTC. This translates into CASSLYGAYEQYF.

This sequence joins TRBV11-2 and TRBJ2-1, with TRBD1 matching over 10 bases. The junction had 4 bases not matched to a gene; V was cut back by 5 bases and J by 3 bases. Germline lookup yields CDR1 SGHAT and CDR2 FQNNGV. There are 15 residues in the CDR3. CDR3 region: CASSPGTGDYNEQFF. CDR3 DNA: TGTGCCAGCAGCCCCGGGACAGGGGACTACAATGAGCAGTTCTTC. Full variable domain (remainder filled in from reference TRBV11-2 and TRBJ2-1): EAGVAQSPRYKIIEKRQSVAFWCNPISGHATLYWYQQILGQGPKLLIQFQNNGVVDDSQLPKDRFSAERLKGVDSTLKIQPAKLEDSAVYLCASSPGTGDYNEQFFGPGTRLTVL.

The chain joins TRBV7-2 to TRBJ2-3; D is possibly TRBD2 (7 bases). The CDR3 spans 16 residues. V was pared by 6 bases and J by 3 bases, with 19 bases between. Germline V gene lookup returns CDR1 SGHTA and CDR2 FQGNSA. Here the CDR3 reads CASRARLGGGTDTQYF. CDR3 nucleotides: TGTGCCAGCAGGGCGCGTCTAGGGGGGGGGACAGATACGCAGTATTTT.

The chain couples TRBV7-3 to TRBJ2-2; TRBD2 matches 7 bases. The germline gives CDR1 SGHTA, CDR2 FQGTGA. The V segment lost 5 bases and the J segment 7 bases; nucleotides outside the gene matches: 10. The CDR3 length is 15 residues. The CDR3: CASSPGAWGGGELFF. Here the CDR3 DNA reads TGTGCCAGCAGCCCCGGGGCCTGGGGGGGCGGGGAGCTGTTTTTT.

The genes are TRBV6-1 and TRBJ1-2; 7 positions match TRBD1. CDR3 length equals 14 residues. Germline-derived CDR1 and CDR2 are MNHNS and SASEGT. V shed 4 bases and J 3 bases; nucleotides not matched to a gene: 5. The CDR3 sequence: CASSGTGRDYGYTF. CDR3 coding DNA: TGTGCCAGCAGTGGGACAGGCCGGGACTATGGCTACACCTTC.

The rearrangement links TRBV4-3 to TRBJ1-4; weak D call: TRBD1 (5 bases). The CDR3 is made up of 17 amino acids. The germline V gene has CDR1 LGHNA and CDR2 YSLEER. V lost 0 bases to trimming and J lost 0 bases, with 11 bases between them. The CDR3 nucleotides are TGCGCCAGCAGCCAAGACGGGAGGGGAGCAACTAATGAAAAACTGTTTTTT. This gives the protein CASSQDGRGATNEKLFF.

The V gene is TRBV15, the J gene TRBJ2-1; the D is unclear. The CDR3 is 17 residues long. Trimming cost V 8 bases and J 0 bases, with 20 bases left between them. The germline V gene has CDR1 LNHNV and CDR2 YYDKDF (reference sequence). The CDR3 loop reads CATRPHLGVSSYNEQFF. Here the CDR3 DNA reads TGTGCCACCCGGCCCCATCTAGGTGTAAGCTCCTACAATGAGCAGTTCTTC.

This clone has only one observation. The chain couples TRBV19 to TRBJ2-7; 8 positions match TRBD1. V was clipped by 4 bases and J by 3 bases; unmatched bases: 2. The CDR3 covers 13 residues. Germline lookup yields CDR1 LNHDA and CDR2 SQIVND (reference sequence). In DNA, the CDR3 is TGTGCCAGTAGTAATGACAGGGGCTACGAGCAGTACTTC. Protein product: CASSNDRGYEQYF.

The chain carries TRBV6-1 and TRBJ2-2, with TRBD1 identical over 7 bases. Germline lookup yields CDR1 MNHNS and CDR2 SASEGT. The CDR3 consists of 14 residues. The V and J ends lost 7 bases and 6 bases, in that order; junction bases with no gene match: 8. CDR3 loop: CASKDRVWSGELFF. The CDR3 coding sequence is TGTGCCAGCAAAGACAGGGTTTGGTCCGGGGAGCTGTTTTTT.

This chain connects TRBV5-1 to TRBJ2-7; 7 positions agree with TRBD1. The length of the CDR3 is 13 residues. Germline V gene lookup returns CDR1 SGHRS and CDR2 YFSETQ. The V segment lost 3 bases and the J segment 3 bases; nucleotides outside the gene matches: 3. CDR3 residues: CASSYGQVYEQYF. The CDR3, as DNA: TGCGCCAGCAGCTATGGACAGGTCTACGAGCAGTACTTC.

The rearrangement joins TRBV6-5 to TRBJ2-7; D is uncertain. Germline lookup yields CDR1 MNHEY and CDR2 SVGAGI. Trimming removed 2 bases at V and 2 bases at J, with 4 bases between. The CDR3 runs 12 residues. CDR3 amino acids: CASSYLPYEQYF. CDR3 nucleotide sequence: TGTGCCAGCAGTTACCTTCCCTACGAGCAGTACTTC.

The V call is TRBV2, the J call TRBJ1-6; 7 nucleotides agree with TRBD1. The V gene's germline CDR1 is SNHLY and CDR2 FYNNEI. The junction had 10 bases not matched to a gene; V was cut back by 8 bases and J by 9 bases. The CDR3 consists of 14 residues. CDR3 DNA sequence: TGTGCCAGCTCTAACAGGGGACAAATTTCACCCCTCCACTTT. This gives the protein CASSNRGQISPLHF.

The chain links TRBV29-1 to TRBJ1-2; D remains unclear. V shed 3 bases and J shed 1 base, with 9 bases lying between them. Germline CDR1 and CDR2: SQVTM and ANQGSEA. This CDR3 is 13 amino acids long. DNA for the CDR3: TGCAGCGTTGACACGGGGTTTAACTATGGCTACACCTTC. Its protein is CSVDTGFNYGYTF.

There are a few counts of this clone. The chain carries TRBV7-3 and TRBJ2-5, with 8 bases that match TRBD1. There are 15 residues in the CDR3. The V gene's germline CDR1 is SGHTA and CDR2 FQGTGA. The ends lost 5 bases at V and 2 bases at J; junction bases unmatched: 7. This CDR3 is CASSQGRGQQETQYF. The DNA of the CDR3 is TGTGCCAGCAGCCAAGGCAGGGGGCAACAAGAGACCCAGTACTTC.